This T cell receptor beta chain was documented in a study of T cell changes during pregnancy in multiple sclerosis. TCRdb's table, derived via immunoSEQ multiplex PCR, lists solely in-frame clones and lacks some. This sample has tens of thousands of clones, with 80% to 90% found just once. The V and J ends lost 1 base and 4 bases, in that order; junction bases with no gene match: 4. In germline, CDR1 is SGHNT, CDR2 YYREEE (reference sequence). This CDR3 spans 14 amino acids. The rearrangement links TRBV5-4 to TRBJ1-2; 7 nucleotides agree with TRBD1. Source: CD4+ T cells from peripheral blood mononuclear cells, taken in the first trimester of pregnancy. The receptor was derived from a female donor with multiple sclerosis, enrolled in a pregnancy study. For the CDR3, the DNA is TGTGCCAGCAGCTTGAATCAGGGGGGCTATGGCTACACCTTC. It translates to CASSLNQGGYGYTF.